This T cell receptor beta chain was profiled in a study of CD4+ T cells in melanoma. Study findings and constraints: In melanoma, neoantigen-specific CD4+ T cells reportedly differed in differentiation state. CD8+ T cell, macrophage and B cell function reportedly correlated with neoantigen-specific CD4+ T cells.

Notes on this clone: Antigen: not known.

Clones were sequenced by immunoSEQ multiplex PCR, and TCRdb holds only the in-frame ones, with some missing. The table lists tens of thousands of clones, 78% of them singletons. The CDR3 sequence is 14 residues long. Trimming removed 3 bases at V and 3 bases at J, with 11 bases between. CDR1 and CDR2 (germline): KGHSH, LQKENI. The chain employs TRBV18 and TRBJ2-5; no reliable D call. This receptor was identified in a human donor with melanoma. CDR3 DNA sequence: TGTGCCAGCTCACCCGCGGTCGGTGAAGAGACCCAGTACTTC. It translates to CASSPAVGEETQYF.